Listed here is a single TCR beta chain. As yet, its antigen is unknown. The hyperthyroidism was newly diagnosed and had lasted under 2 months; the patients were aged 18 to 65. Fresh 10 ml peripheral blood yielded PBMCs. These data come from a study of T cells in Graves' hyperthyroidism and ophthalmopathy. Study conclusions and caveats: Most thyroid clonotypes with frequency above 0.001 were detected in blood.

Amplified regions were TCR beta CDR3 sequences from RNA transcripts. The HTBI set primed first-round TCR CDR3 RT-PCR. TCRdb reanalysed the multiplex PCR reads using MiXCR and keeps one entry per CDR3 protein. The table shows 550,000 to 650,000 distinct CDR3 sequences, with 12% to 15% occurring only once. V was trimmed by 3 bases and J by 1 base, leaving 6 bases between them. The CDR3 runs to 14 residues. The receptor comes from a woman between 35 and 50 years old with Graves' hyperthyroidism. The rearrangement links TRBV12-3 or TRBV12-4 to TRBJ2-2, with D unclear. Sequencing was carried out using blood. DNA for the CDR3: TGTGCCAGCAGTTTTCAAAGGAACACCGGGGAGCTGTTTTTT. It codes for CASSFQRNTGELFF.